This TCR beta chain came from a study of graft-versus-host responses after intestinal transplantation. Across the study: All recipients got anti-thymocyte globulin induction, then tacrolimus and steroids for approximately 3 years.

Details on this clone: Antigen unknown.

Trimming left V 1 base short and J 3 bases short, with 10 bases between. CDR1 is SGHAT, CDR2 FQNNGV, per germline. This CDR3 contains 15 residues. This table comes from immunoSEQ multiplex PCR, and its TCRdb copy is limited to in-frame clones, with some not included. The sample includes about 90,000 clones, 85% to 95% of them seen just once. The J gene is TRBJ2-1, the V gene TRBV11-2, with D perhaps matching TRBD1 (5 bases). Sequencing used unstimulated CD8+ T cells sorted from spleen or lymph node cells, obtained before transplant. The TCR comes from a human donor who was the organ donor for an intestinal transplant. CDR3 nucleotides: TGTGCCAGCAGCTTAGGGGGCGGAGTCTACAATGAGCAGTTCTTC. This codes for CASSLGGGVYNEQFF.